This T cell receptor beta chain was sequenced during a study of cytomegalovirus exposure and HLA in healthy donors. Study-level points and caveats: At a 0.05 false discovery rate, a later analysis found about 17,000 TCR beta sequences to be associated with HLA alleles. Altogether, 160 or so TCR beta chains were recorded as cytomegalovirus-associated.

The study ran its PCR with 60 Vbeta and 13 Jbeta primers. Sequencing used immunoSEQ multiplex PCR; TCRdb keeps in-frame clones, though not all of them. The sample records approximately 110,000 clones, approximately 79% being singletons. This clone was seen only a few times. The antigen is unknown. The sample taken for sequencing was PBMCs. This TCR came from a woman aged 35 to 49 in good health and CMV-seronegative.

The CDR3 sequence: CASSWGPYRARTEAFF. The CDR3, as DNA: TGTGCCAGCAGCTGGGGTCCATACAGGGCACGTACTGAAGCTTTCTTT. J is TRBJ1-1 and V is TRBV7-2; a weak D match, TRBD1 (6 bases). V was trimmed by 4 bases and J by 5 bases, leaving 20 bases between them. The germline gives CDR1 SGHTA, CDR2 FQGNSA. The CDR3 runs to 16 residues.